This is a list of T cell receptor beta chains from one sample in a study of cytomegalovirus exposure and HLA in healthy donors. The data were produced by immunoSEQ multiplex PCR, yet TCRdb's version contains in-frame clones alone and is incomplete. In the table there are roughly 130,000 clones, roughly four fifths of which are singletons. The sequenced sample was PBMCs. The receptors were gathered from a woman aged 45-65 years in good health and CMV-seropositive. The CDR3 runs from the conserved cysteine through the conserved F or W. Each record gives: clone size, V gene, CDR3 length, D gene, J gene, CDR3 protein, CDR3 DNA. The D gene is left open where the match is weak. Size tells how often a clone was seen (once, few, many) or the class of an expanded clone, and some rows leave it out.

few	TRBV4-2	15	TRBD1	TRBJ1-2	CASSQGDRANYGYTF	TGTGCCAGCAGCCAAGGGGACAGGGCAAACTATGGCTACACCTTC
NA	TRBV6-4	13	NA	TRBJ1-1	CASRAGENTEAFF	TGTGCCAGCAGGGCAGGGGAGAACACTGAAGCTTTCTTT
few	TRBV7-9	14	TRBD1	TRBJ2-7	CASSPGQGRNEQYF	TGTGCCAGCAGCCCCGGACAGGGGAGAAACGAGCAGTACTTC
NA	TRBV29-1	13	TRBD1	TRBJ1-1	CSVRTGVNTEAFF	TGCAGCGTCCGGACAGGGGTGAACACTGAAGCTTTCTTT
NA	TRBV2	15	NA	TRBJ1-1	CASSEVGEWGTEAFF	TGTGCCAGCAGTGAAGTAGGGGAATGGGGCACTGAAGCTTTCTTC
NA	TRBV13	15	TRBD1	TRBJ2-7	CASSLPGTGSYEQYF	TGTGCCAGCAGCTTACCCGGGACAGGTTCCTACGAGCAGTACTTC
NA	TRBV5-1	14	TRBD1	TRBJ1-3	CASSYDRVSDTIYF	TGCGCCAGCAGCTACGACAGGGTCTCGGACACCATATATTTT
NA	TRBV7-9	13	NA	TRBJ1-2	CASSLGQDYGYTF	TGTGCCAGCAGCTTGGGGCAGGACTATGGCTACACCTTC
NA	TRBV29-1	14	NA	TRBJ1-6	CSVSQGVSGAPLHF	TGCAGCGTGTCCCAGGGTGTCAGCGGGGCGCCCCTCCACTTT
NA	TRBV6-5	11	NA	TRBJ1-1	CASSSNTEAFF	TGTGCCAGCAGTTCAAACACTGAAGCTTTCTTT
NA	TRBV5-1	14	TRBD2	TRBJ2-5	CASSLTGGGETQYF	TGCGCCAGCAGCTTGACCGGGGGAGGGGAGACCCAGTACTTC
NA	TRBV7-2	16	TRBD2	TRBJ2-3	CASSTTSGGAADTQYF	TGTGCCAGCAGCACCACTAGCGGGGGGGCCGCAGATACGCAGTATTTT
NA	TRBV21-1	17	NA	TRBJ2-1	CASRIELSGGWDCEQFF	TGTGCCAGCAGGATCGAACTAAGCGGGGGCTGGGATTGTGAGCAGTTCTTC
NA	TRBV10-1	16	NA	TRBJ2-3	CASSEAPGDLTDTQYF	TGCGCCAGCAGTGAGGCCCCAGGGGACCTCACAGATACGCAGTATTTT
NA	TRBV30	13	NA	TRBJ1-5	CAWSQGEDQPQHF	TGTGCCTGGAGTCAAGGGGAGGATCAGCCCCAGCATTTT
NA	TRBV9	16	TRBD1	TRBJ1-2	CASNGRTGALWYGYTF	TGTGCCAGCAACGGAAGGACAGGGGCTCTATGGTATGGCTACACCTTC
NA	TRBV18	15	NA	TRBJ2-4	CASSPTDIGKNIQYF	TGTGCCAGCTCACCGACCGACATAGGTAAAAACATTCAGTACTTC
NA	TRBV4-2	17	TRBD2	TRBJ2-1	CASSQAETSGGANEQFF	TGTGCCAGCAGCCAAGCCGAGACTAGCGGGGGGGCCAATGAGCAGTTCTTC
NA	TRBV5-5	17	NA	TRBJ1-4	CASSLRVPYATNEKLFF	TGTGCCAGCAGCCTTCGGGTCCCTTATGCAACTAATGAAAAACTGTTTTTT
few	TRBV28	16	TRBD1	TRBJ2-1	CASSPPTGYIDNEQFF	TGTGCCAGCAGCCCCCCGACAGGGTATATCGACAATGAGCAGTTCTTC
few	TRBV5-6	16	NA	TRBJ2-4	CASSLWDNLAKNIQYF	TGTGCCAGCAGTCTATGGGACAACCTAGCCAAAAACATTCAGTACTTC
NA	TRBV29-1	12	TRBD1	TRBJ1-1	CSAGTGDTEAFF	TGCAGCGCAGGGACAGGGGACACTGAAGCTTTCTTT
NA	TRBV9	14	TRBD2	TRBJ2-2	CASSASGGTGELFF	TGTGCCAGCAGCGCTTCGGGGGGCACCGGGGAGCTGTTTTTT
NA	TRBV27	13	NA	TRBJ2-3	CASQRGSTDTQYF	TGTGCCAGCCAAAGGGGGAGCACAGATACGCAGTATTTT
NA	TRBV29-1	13	NA	TRBJ1-1	CSVLGPGQQEAFF	TGCAGCGTTCTGGGTCCAGGACAGCAGGAAGCTTTCTTT
NA	TRBV27	13	NA	TRBJ2-7	CASSLKTGYEQYF	TGTGCCAGCAGTTTAAAGACGGGCTACGAGCAGTACTTC
few	TRBV5-1	15	NA	TRBJ1-2	CASSLGQRANYGYTF	TGCGCCAGCAGCTTGGGACAACGAGCTAACTATGGCTACACCTTC
NA	TRBV5-1	14	NA	TRBJ1-1	CASSFALSNTEAFF	TGCGCCAGCAGCTTCGCCTTGAGTAATACTGAAGCTTTCTTT